The rows below give T cell receptor beta chains drawn from one sample of a study of T-cell reconstitution after alpha-beta-depleted transplantation in children. Using its own MiXCR run on the PCR reads, TCRdb lists one record per CDR3 protein. This sample carries roughly 32,000 distinct CDR3 sequences, 5% to 7.5% of them seen once, and the ten largest clones take around 27%. Here the sequenced sample was peripheral blood, taken 60 days after TCRalphabeta/CD19-depleted stem cell transplant. The source is a child younger than two who had a stem cell transplant for acute myeloid leukemia, so the T cells may come from the graft donor. Each CDR3 is given without its conserved first and last residue. A D gene is named only where the DNA matches it firmly. Size is stated as once, few or many counts, or a class when the clone is expanded.

d_gene | j_gene | abundance | v_gene | CDR3aa
TRBD1 | TRBJ1-5 | many | TRBV6-2/TRBV6-3 | ASSTIDRAQPQH
NA | TRBJ2-1 | many | TRBV6-1 | ASSEAGGLSSYNEQF
NA | TRBJ2-3 | many | TRBV7-9 | ASSLAQDSSTDTQY